This T cell receptor (beta chain) was obtained from a study of low-dose radiotherapy and immunotherapy resistance in tumors. In the study overall: Those assigned to Cohort 2 were treated with 1 Gy per fraction every two weeks (13 Gy in total over 26 weeks). On an every-two-weeks schedule, patients received intravenous nivolumab 240 mg, along with ipilimumab 1 mg/kg every six weeks.

Stated time point: after trial treatment. Treatment: LDRT plus nivolumab, ipilimumab, low-dose cyclophosphamide and aspirin (RACIN trial). Administered to the donors were nivolumab, ipilimumab, aspirin, low-dose cyclophosphamide and low-dose radiotherapy. Germline CDR1 and CDR2: DFQATT and SNEGSKA (reference sequence). The germline V and J ends were trimmed by 3 bases and 4 bases, with 9 bases remaining between them. The CDR3 runs 12 residues. This clonotype was found many times. TRAV- and TRBV-specific primers primed first-strand cDNA, covering alpha and beta chains. Using a constant-region primer together with a V-primer adapter, TCRs were subjected to approximately 20 PCR cycles of amplification. mRNA, once isolated, was amplified by in vitro transcription. TCRdb analysed the reads with MiXCR anew, one entry per CDR3 protein. Of roughly 100,000 distinct CDR3 sequences listed, less than 25% are singletons.

This sequence was found in a male donor with prostate cancer. The chain combines TRBV20-1 with TRBJ2-5; perhaps D is TRBD1 or TRBD2 (5 bases each). Here the sequenced sample was PBMCs, taken after low-dose radiotherapy plus immunotherapy. The CDR3: CSASQGTETQYF. The CDR3 DNA follows: TGCAGTGCTAGTCAAGGGACAGAGACCCAGTACTTC.